Below, one TCR beta chain is given with its context. TCRdb's copy holds only in-frame clones and misses some; the assay was immunoSEQ multiplex PCR. The data contain tens of thousands of clones, 85% to 90% of them seen just once; the ten biggest clones take up approximately 2.5%. CDR1 and CDR2 from the germline V gene are SGHAT and FQNNGV. CDR3 length equals 13 residues. V was shortened by 1 base and J by 3 bases, with 7 bases between the two germline ends. The data were obtained in a study of blood T cell repertoires in COVID-19. Sequenced sample: peripheral blood. The TCR originated in a human donor in a cohort sampled during active COVID-19. This chain uses TRBV11-2 with TRBJ2-7; D is uncertain. DNA for the CDR3: TGTGCCAGCAGCTTAGGGCTCAACTACGAGCAGTACTTC. It yields the protein CASSLGLNYEQYF.